Each of the 18 T cell receptor beta chains below was sequenced from the same sample in a study of shared clonotypes between healthy human individuals. Libraries were prepared by immunoSEQ multiplex PCR; TCRdb keeps only in-frame clonotypes and omits some of them. The sample lists 2 million to 2.5 million clones; around 95% were seen once. The specimen was naive CD4+ T cells sorted from blood. Subset defined: CD45RA+ positively selected. These receptors were collected from a man aged 18 to 35 in good health.

The chain couples TRBV5-8 to TRBJ2-7, with D perhaps matching TRBD1 (7 bases). CDR1 and CDR2 (germline): SGHTS, YDEGEE. CDR3 length: 15 residues. V lost 5 bases and J 5 bases, leaving 20 bases between the germline ends. The CDR3 nucleotides read TGTGCCAGCAGGCACGAACAGGGGACGGGGGACGAGCAGTACTTC. Residues: CASRHEQGTGDEQYF. Together with reference TRBV5-8 and TRBJ2-7, the CDR3 gives the full variable domain: EAGVTQSPTHLIKTRGQQATLRCSPISGHTSVYWYQQALGLGLQFLLWYDEGEERNRGNFPPRFSGRQFPNYSSELNVNALELEDSALYLCASRHEQGTGDEQYFGPGTRLTVT.

This clone appeared once. At the DNA level, this CDR3 is encoded by other sequences in the same sample as well. The chain recombines TRBV9 with TRBJ2-1; 10 bases match TRBD2. The CDR3 has 15 residues. Germline V gene sequence: CDR1 SGDLS, CDR2 YYNGEE. Losses at the gene ends were 0 bases for V and 5 bases for J; bases not matched to a gene: 2. CDR3 nucleotides: TGTGCCAGCAGCGTAGAGCTAGCGGGGGACAATGAGCAGTTCTTC. As protein: CASSVELAGDNEQFF.

This clone appeared a single time. The gene calls are TRBV18 and TRBJ2-7; D unclear. Trimming shortened V by 4 bases and J by 2 bases, and 15 bases separated the two germline ends. There are 15 residues in the CDR3. Germline V gene sequence: CDR1 KGHSH, CDR2 LQKENI. CDR3 protein: CASSHPPGLTYEQYF. In nucleotides, the CDR3 is TGTGCCAGCTCACACCCGCCCGGGTTAACCTACGAGCAGTACTTC.

Details on this clone: Other DNA sequences in this specimen translate into the identical CDR3. The chain joins TRBV7-2 to TRBJ2-5; D is unclear. The length of the CDR3 is 14 residues. In germline, CDR1 is SGHTA, CDR2 FQGNSA. Trimming pared 2 bases from V and 1 base from J, leaving 8 bases between. DNA of the CDR3: TGTGCCAGCAGCTTATACGGCACCCAAGAGACCCAGTACTTC. Translation gives CASSLYGTQETQYF.

The chain has TRBV30 and TRBJ2-7; 10 bases are shared with TRBD2. The V segment lost 3 bases and the J segment 2 bases; nucleotides outside the gene matches: 4. The CDR3 has 14 amino acids. Germline V CDR1 and CDR2: GTSNPN, SVGIG (reference sequence). Written as DNA, the CDR3 is TGTGCCTGGAGGTCTAGCGGGAGTGCCTACGAGCAGTACTTC. Translated, it gives CAWRSSGSAYEQYF.

The chain links TRBV7-9 to TRBJ2-3, with 12 bases matching TRBD2. V lost 7 bases to trimming and J lost 4 bases; unmatched junction nucleotides: 9. Per germline, CDR1 SEHNR and CDR2 FQNEAQ (reference sequence). The CDR3 extends over 16 amino acids. The CDR3 region is CASNPLLAGGSDTQYF. The CDR3 DNA sequence: TGTGCCAGCAACCCCCTCCTAGCGGGGGGGTCAGATACGCAGTATTTT.

Remarks on this clone: This sample also contains other DNA sequences that code for the same CDR3. The chain employs TRBV28 and TRBJ2-7; TRBD1 matches 7 bases. The germline V gene has CDR1 MDHEN and CDR2 SYDVKM. J was trimmed by 0 bases and V by 5 bases; bases with no gene match: 4. This CDR3 region has 14 residues. The CDR3 bases are TGTGCCAGCAGTCGGACAGGCAGCTCCTACGAGCAGTACTTC. This translates into CASSRTGSSYEQYF.

CDR3 residues: CASSAQIYEQYF. Written as DNA, the CDR3 is TGTGCCAGCAGTGCCCAGATTTACGAGCAGTACTTC. This chain joins TRBV2 and TRBJ2-7; unclear D gene. From germline, CDR1 is SNHLY and CDR2 FYNNEI. V lost 4 bases, J lost 4 bases, and 8 bases lay in between. The length of the CDR3 is 12 residues. Full variable domain (outside the CDR3, taken from reference TRBV2 and TRBJ2-7): EPEVTQTPSHQVTQMGQEVILRCVPISNHLYFYWYRQILGQKVEFLVSFYNNEISEKSEIFDDQFSVERPDGSNFTLKIRSTKLEDSAMYFCASSAQIYEQYFGPGTRLTVT.

This chain uses TRBV27 with TRBJ1-6; possibly TRBD1 for D (6 bases). CDR3 length: 15 amino acids. Germline values: CDR1 MNHEY, CDR2 SMNVEV (reference sequence). Trimming took 6 bases from V and 5 from J, leaving 14 bases between them. Here the CDR3 reads CASRLIRGNNSPLHF. The CDR3 nucleotides are TGTGCCAGCAGGCTCATCAGGGGAAATAATTCACCCCTCCACTTT.

V usage is TRBV6-4 and J usage is TRBJ2-3; D gene uncertain. CDR3 length: 12 amino acids. Trimming shortened V by 2 bases and J by 4 bases, and 4 bases separated the two germline ends. Germline V gene sequence: CDR1 MRHNA, CDR2 SNTAGT. CDR3 region: CASSDLADTQYF. CDR3 nucleotides: TGTGCCAGCAGTGACCTCGCAGATACGCAGTATTTT.

The rearrangement uses TRBV9 and TRBJ1-2, with D possibly TRBD1 on 6 matching bases. The CDR3 has 19 residues. Between the trimmed V and J ends, which lost 0 bases and 1 base, there was a span of 22 bases. Germline loops: CDR1 SGDLS, CDR2 YYNGEE. The CDR3 sequence: CASSVVILEGEAINYGYTF. The CDR3 region has the DNA TGTGCCAGCAGCGTAGTTATCTTGGAGGGGGAAGCGATTAACTATGGCTACACCTTC.

The chain uses TRBV25-1 and TRBJ2-3, with unresolved D. Germline V gives CDR1 MGHDK, CDR2 SYGVNS. V was pared by 8 bases and J by 2 bases, with 8 bases between. The CDR3 is 12 amino acids. The CDR3 sequence is CASLGNTDTQYF. CDR3 DNA sequence: TGTGCCAGCCTTGGTAACACAGATACGCAGTATTTT.

This clone was found once. The genes are TRBV6-6 and TRBJ2-7; D not resolved. Germline CDR1 MNHNY, CDR2 SVGAGI (reference sequence). Between the trimmed V and J ends, which lost 6 bases and 5 bases, there was a span of 11 bases. This CDR3 contains 12 residues. The CDR3 sequence: CASSPRGNEQYF. The CDR3 nucleotides are TGTGCCAGCAGCCCTAGAGGAAACGAGCAGTACTTC.

This clone occurred once. The V gene is TRBV6-6, the J gene TRBJ2-3, with TRBD2 matching 10 bases. The CDR3 totals 15 residues. The germline V gene has CDR1 MNHNY and CDR2 SVGAGI (reference sequence). V was clipped by 6 bases and J by 2 bases; unmatched bases: 5. CDR3 nucleotides: TGTGCCAGCAGGCGAGCGGGGGGGGTCACAGATACGCAGTATTTT. It codes for CASRRAGGVTDTQYF.

The chain uses TRBV6-5 and TRBJ2-3, with D maybe TRBD1 (6 bases). In germline, CDR1 is MNHEY, CDR2 SVGAGI. Trimming pared 5 bases from V and 5 bases from J, leaving 17 bases between. CDR3 length: 15 amino acids. CDR3 DNA sequence: TGTGCCAGCAGTCCCGGGACACGAGGGAGAGATACGCAGTATTTT. Translating it yields CASSPGTRGRDTQYF.

This clone was seen just once. J is TRBJ2-3 and V is TRBV7-9, with 7 positions matching TRBD1. V dropped 3 bases and J dropped 2; count of bases not matched to a gene: 8. Germline values: CDR1 SEHNR, CDR2 FQNEAQ (reference sequence). The CDR3 is made up of 16 amino acids. The CDR3 loop is CASSFFDRDLTDTQYF. The CDR3 nucleotides read TGTGCCAGCAGCTTCTTTGACAGGGACCTCACAGATACGCAGTATTTT.

The V gene is TRBV6-1, the J gene TRBJ2-1, with 13 bases fitting TRBD2. The CDR3 runs 15 residues. V was pared by 5 bases and J by 7 bases, with 5 bases of the junction left unmatched. Germline V CDR1 and CDR2: MNHNS, SASEGT. The CDR3 is CASSLRLAGGNEQFF. The CDR3 DNA follows: TGTGCCAGCAGTCTTAGACTAGCGGGGGGAAATGAGCAGTTCTTC.

Concerning this clone: Compared with germline, one end of the junction differs, possibly owing to a read error. The chain has TRBV10-1 and TRBJ2-1; 9 bases agree with TRBD2. Germline V gene data show CDR1 as WNHNN and CDR2 as SYGVQD (reference sequence). The CDR3 consists of 15 residues. DNA of the CDR3: TGCGCCAGCAGTGAGAAACTAGCGGGCCCTAATGTGCAGTTCTTC. Its translation: CASSEKLAGPNVQFF.